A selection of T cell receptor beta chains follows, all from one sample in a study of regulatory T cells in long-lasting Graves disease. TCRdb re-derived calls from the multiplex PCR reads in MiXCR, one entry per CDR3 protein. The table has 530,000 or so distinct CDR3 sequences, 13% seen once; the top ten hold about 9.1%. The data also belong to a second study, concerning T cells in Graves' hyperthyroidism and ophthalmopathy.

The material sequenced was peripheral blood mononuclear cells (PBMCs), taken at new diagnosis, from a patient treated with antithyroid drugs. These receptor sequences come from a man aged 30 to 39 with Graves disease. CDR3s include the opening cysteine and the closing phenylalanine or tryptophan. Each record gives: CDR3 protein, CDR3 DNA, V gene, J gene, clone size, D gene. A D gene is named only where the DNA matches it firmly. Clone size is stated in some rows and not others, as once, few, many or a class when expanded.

cdr3_aa: CASRGGTSGSIYEQYF; cdr3_nt: TGTGCCAGCAGAGGGGGGACTAGCGGGAGTATATACGAGCAGTACTTC; v_call: TRBV6-2/TRBV6-3; j_call: TRBJ2-7; clone_size: once; d_call: TRBD2
cdr3_aa: CASRLAGGGRRTYIQYF; cdr3_nt: TGTGCCAGCAGATTAGCGGGGGGGGGAAGACGTACGTACATTCAGTACTTC; v_call: TRBV11-2; j_call: TRBJ2-4; clone_size: many; d_call: TRBD2
cdr3_aa: CASGGQVSSYEQYF; cdr3_nt: TGTGCTAGTGGAGGACAGGTCTCCTCCTACGAGCAGTACTTC; v_call: TRBV12-5; j_call: TRBJ2-7; clone_size: many; d_call: TRBD1
cdr3_aa: CASSDRYSSYNEQFF; cdr3_nt: TGTGCCAGCAGTGACAGGTACTCTTCCTACAATGAGCAGTTCTTC; v_call: TRBV2; j_call: TRBJ2-1; clone_size: many; d_call: .
cdr3_aa: CSLPPQGTGYTF; cdr3_nt: TGCAGCCTACCCCCCCAGGGGACGGGCTACACCTTC; v_call: TRBV29-1; j_call: TRBJ1-2; clone_size: many; d_call: .
cdr3_aa: CASSSPAGGISYNEQFF; cdr3_nt: TGTGCCAGCAGCTCCCCAGCGGGAGGAATCTCCTACAATGAGCAGTTCTTC; v_call: TRBV11-2; j_call: TRBJ2-1; clone_size: many; d_call: TRBD2
cdr3_aa: CASSPIPDYRNIQYF; cdr3_nt: TGTGCCAGCAGCCCCATCCCGGACTATCGAAACATTCAGTACTTC; v_call: TRBV6-1; j_call: TRBJ2-4; clone_size: few; d_call: .
cdr3_aa: CASSPQRDFVSPLHF; cdr3_nt: TGTGCCAGCAGTCCCCAGCGGGATTTTGTTTCACCCCTCCACTTT; v_call: TRBV27; j_call: TRBJ1-6; clone_size: many; d_call: .
cdr3_aa: CASSSPSAGRETQYF; cdr3_nt: TGTGCCAGCAGTTCCCCTTCAGCGGGTAGAGAGACCCAGTACTTC; v_call: TRBV28; j_call: TRBJ2-5; clone_size: many; d_call: .
cdr3_aa: CASRSTGRRGGYTF; cdr3_nt: TGTGCCAGCAGATCGACCGGTCGGAGGGGTGGCTACACCTTC; v_call: TRBV27; j_call: TRBJ1-2; clone_size: many; d_call: .
cdr3_aa: CASSLTAFGNTIYF; cdr3_nt: TGTGCCAGCAGTTTAACCGCCTTTGGAAACACCATATATTTT; v_call: TRBV27; j_call: TRBJ1-3; clone_size: many; d_call: .
cdr3_aa: CASREDRGPNQPQHF; cdr3_nt: TGTGCCAGCAGGGAAGACAGGGGTCCGAATCAGCCCCAGCATTTT; v_call: TRBV7-8; j_call: TRBJ1-5; clone_size: many; d_call: TRBD1
cdr3_aa: CASSSFVAGGNEQYF; cdr3_nt: TGTGCCAGCAGCTCTTTCGTAGCGGGAGGGAACGAGCAGTACTTC; v_call: TRBV11-2; j_call: TRBJ2-7; clone_size: few; d_call: TRBD2
cdr3_aa: CSAIIKAGGIPDTQYF; cdr3_nt: TGCAGTGCTATAATCAAAGCGGGAGGGATCCCAGATACGCAGTATTTT; v_call: TRBV20-1; j_call: TRBJ2-3; clone_size: many; d_call: TRBD2
cdr3_aa: CASSEWSGVETQYF; cdr3_nt: TGTGCCAGCAGTGAATGGTCCGGGGTTGAGACCCAGTACTTC; v_call: TRBV25-1; j_call: TRBJ2-5; clone_size: .; d_call: .
cdr3_aa: CASSSSRGTDTQYF; cdr3_nt: TGTGCCAGCAGCTCTAGCAGGGGCACAGATACGCAGTATTTT; v_call: TRBV11-3; j_call: TRBJ2-3; clone_size: .; d_call: .
cdr3_aa: CSAQAGGINQPQHF; cdr3_nt: TGCAGTGCTCAGGCCGGGGGTATTAATCAGCCCCAGCATTTT; v_call: TRBV20-1; j_call: TRBJ1-5; clone_size: .; d_call: .
cdr3_aa: CSARPLASSYNEQFF; cdr3_nt: TGCAGTGCTAGGCCCCTAGCTAGCTCCTACAATGAGCAGTTCTTC; v_call: TRBV20-1; j_call: TRBJ2-1; clone_size: many; d_call: .
cdr3_aa: CSVAPGQGYGYTF; cdr3_nt: TGCAGCGTCGCCCCGGGACAGGGCTATGGCTACACCTTC; v_call: TRBV29-1; j_call: TRBJ1-2; clone_size: many; d_call: TRBD1
cdr3_aa: CATSDGSSYNSPLHF; cdr3_nt: TGTGCCACCAGCGACGGGAGCTCCTATAATTCACCCCTCCACTTT; v_call: TRBV24-1; j_call: TRBJ1-6; clone_size: .; d_call: .
cdr3_aa: CATWGPGQTAIGYTF; cdr3_nt: TGTGCCACCTGGGGGCCAGGACAGACCGCTATCGGCTACACCTTC; v_call: TRBV10-3; j_call: TRBJ1-2; clone_size: few; d_call: .
cdr3_aa: CASRGAGIPEAFF; cdr3_nt: TGCGCCAGCAGGGGGGCAGGGATTCCTGAAGCTTTCTTT; v_call: TRBV5-1; j_call: TRBJ1-1; clone_size: .; d_call: .
cdr3_aa: CASSLARLASQETQYF; cdr3_nt: TGTGCCAGCAGTTTAGCACGACTAGCGTCGCAAGAGACCCAGTACTTC; v_call: TRBV12-3/TRBV12-4; j_call: TRBJ2-5; clone_size: many; d_call: TRBD2
cdr3_aa: CASSTGTSGSYTQYF; cdr3_nt: TGTGCCAGTAGTACCGGGACTAGCGGGAGTTATACGCAGTATTTT; v_call: TRBV19; j_call: TRBJ2-3; clone_size: many; d_call: TRBD2
cdr3_aa: CASGVPRVYNEQFF; cdr3_nt: TGTGCTAGTGGGGTCCCCAGGGTCTACAATGAGCAGTTCTTC; v_call: TRBV12-5; j_call: TRBJ2-1; clone_size: .; d_call: .
cdr3_aa: CASSGATEYYGYTF; cdr3_nt: TGTGCCAGCAGTGGGGCGACAGAGTACTATGGCTACACCTTC; v_call: TRBV2; j_call: TRBJ1-2; clone_size: many; d_call: .
cdr3_aa: CASKQGTATNEKLFF; cdr3_nt: TGCGCCAGCAAGCAAGGGACGGCAACTAATGAAAAACTGTTTTTT; v_call: TRBV5-1; j_call: TRBJ1-4; clone_size: many; d_call: .
cdr3_aa: CAISDPPKAETQYF; cdr3_nt: TGTGCCATCAGTGACCCTCCGAAGGCGGAGACCCAGTACTTC; v_call: TRBV10-3; j_call: TRBJ2-5; clone_size: many; d_call: .
cdr3_aa: CATSDNRGGQPQHF; cdr3_nt: TGTGCCACCAGCGATAACAGGGGCGGTCAGCCCCAGCATTTT; v_call: TRBV15; j_call: TRBJ1-5; clone_size: many; d_call: TRBD1
cdr3_aa: CASMGASTGELFF; cdr3_nt: TGTGCCAGCATGGGAGCGAGCACCGGGGAGCTGTTTTTT; v_call: TRBV2; j_call: TRBJ2-2; clone_size: .; d_call: .